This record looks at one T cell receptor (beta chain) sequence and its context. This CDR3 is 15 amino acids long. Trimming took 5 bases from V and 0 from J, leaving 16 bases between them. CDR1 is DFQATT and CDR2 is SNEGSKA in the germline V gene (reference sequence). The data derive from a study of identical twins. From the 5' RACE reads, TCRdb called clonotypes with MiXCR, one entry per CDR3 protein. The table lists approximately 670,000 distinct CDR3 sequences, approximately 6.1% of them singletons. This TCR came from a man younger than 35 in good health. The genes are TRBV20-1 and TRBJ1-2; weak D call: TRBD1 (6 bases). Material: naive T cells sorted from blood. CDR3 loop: CSAPAGTRTNYGYTF. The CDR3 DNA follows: TGCAGTGCTCCCGCAGGGACACGAACTAACTATGGCTACACCTTC.